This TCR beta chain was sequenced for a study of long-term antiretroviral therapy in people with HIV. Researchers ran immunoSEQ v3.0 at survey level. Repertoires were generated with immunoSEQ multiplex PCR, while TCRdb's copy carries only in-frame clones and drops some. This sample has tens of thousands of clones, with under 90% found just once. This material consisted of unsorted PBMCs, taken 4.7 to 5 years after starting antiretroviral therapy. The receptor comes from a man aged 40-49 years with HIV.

CDR3 nucleotides: TGTGCCAGCTCACCAGGGACTAGTTCTCTTGAGCAGTTCTTC. Protein sequence: CASSPGTSSLEQFF. This chain uses TRBV18 with TRBJ2-1, with 8 bases identical to TRBD2. The CDR3 runs 14 residues. The V and J ends lost 2 bases and 9 bases, in that order; junction bases with no gene match: 6. CDR1 is KGHSH and CDR2 is LQKENI in the germline V gene.